This T cell receptor (beta chain) is drawn from a study of T cell responses to AZD1222 COVID-19 vaccine. Germline loops: CDR1 SGHDN, CDR2 FVKESK. J lost 7 bases, V lost 3 bases, and 6 bases had no gene match. This CDR3 is 13 amino acids long. Whole-study results and caveats: Spike as a whole was targeted by vaccine-associated CD4 TCRs, dominant at 160-218 and 743-854. Baseline seropositivity occurred in only 5 or 6 AZD1222 recipients.

Details on this clone: Antigen specificity is unknown.

The repertoire was sequenced with immunoSEQ multiplex PCR; TCRdb's copy has only in-frame clones and lacks some. The sample lists more than 85,000 clones; over 75% were seen once. The chain carries TRBV14 and TRBJ2-7; 7 bases line up with TRBD1. The sequencing here drew on peripheral blood, taken on day 0 of AZD1222 vaccination. The receptor was derived from an adult in good health. Written as DNA, the CDR3 is TGTGCCAGCAGCCATGAACAGGGGCGGGAGCAGTACTTC. This codes for CASSHEQGREQYF.